This TCR beta chain was observed in a study of blood T cell repertoires in COVID-19. The germline CDR1 and CDR2 sequences are SGHNT and YYREEE (reference sequence). The ends lost 1 base at V and 4 bases at J; junction bases unmatched: 2. The CDR3 has 14 residues. The participants were between 18 and 89 years old and came from 20 to 30 US areas. In Cohort 3, a recovered donor had either two negative PCRs, clearance, or symptom resolution. As processed by the authors: Scientists estimated how many nucleated cells there were by amplifying reference gene primers. Sequenced by immunoSEQ multiplex PCR; TCRdb stores in-frame clones only, minus some. V and J calls and clone size are those listed in that table; D and trimming were worked out from the DNA. The sample lists roughly 380,000 clones, about 87% occurring once.

V and J are TRBV5-4 and TRBJ1-2, with 9 bases aligning to TRBD1. Material for sequencing was PBMCs or T cells enriched from blood (not recorded which). This receptor was identified in a young man who had recovered from COVID-19. The CDR3 region has the DNA TGTGCCAGCAGCTTGCTGGGACAGGGCTATGGCTACACCTTC. It yields the protein CASSLLGQGYGYTF.